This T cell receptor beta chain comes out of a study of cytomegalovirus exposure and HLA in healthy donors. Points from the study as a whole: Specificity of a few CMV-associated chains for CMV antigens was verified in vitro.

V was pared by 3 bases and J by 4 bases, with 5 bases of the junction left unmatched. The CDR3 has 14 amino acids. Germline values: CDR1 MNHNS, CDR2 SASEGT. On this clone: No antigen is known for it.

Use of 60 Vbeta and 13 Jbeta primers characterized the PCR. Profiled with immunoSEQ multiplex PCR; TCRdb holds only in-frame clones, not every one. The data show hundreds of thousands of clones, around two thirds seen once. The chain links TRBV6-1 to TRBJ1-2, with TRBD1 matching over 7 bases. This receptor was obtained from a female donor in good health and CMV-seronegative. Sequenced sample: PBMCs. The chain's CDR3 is CASSERDRFYGYTF. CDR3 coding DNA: TGTGCCAGCAGTGAGCGGGACAGATTCTATGGCTACACCTTC.